A single sample gave rise to the 18 T cell receptor beta chains below, sequenced in a study of beta chain features in type 1 diabetes. Which antigens these TCRs recognize remains unknown. Every isolated RNA sample was fully reverse transcribed, so sequencing captured expressed TCRB transcripts. Sequencing was performed with immunoSEQ multiplex PCR; in TCRdb, only in-frame clones are kept and a portion is missing. The repertoire holds 550,000 to 850,000 clones, with around an eighth as singletons. Findings and caveats of the study: All four CD4+ subsets of Type 1 diabetes patients contained TCRB CDR3s that were moderately but significantly shorter.

The sample consisted of naive CD4+ T cells from blood. The receptors derive from a man aged 18 to 29 with type 1 diabetes.

This clone was counted a few times. The chain uses TRBV4-1 and TRBJ1-5; D is undetermined. The V and J ends lost 0 bases and 3 bases respectively, with 12 bases between them. Per the germline V gene, CDR1 is MGHRA and CDR2 is YSYEKL. The CDR3 extends over 16 amino acids. Written as DNA, the CDR3 is TGCGCCAGCAGCCAAGATCACGGGGTAATCAATCAGCCCCAGCATTTT. Protein sequence: CASSQDHGVINQPQHF.

The V and J genes are TRBV29-1 and TRBJ1-1; no clear D gene. CDR3 size: 11 residues. Trimming cost V 7 bases and J 7 bases, with 13 bases left between them. In germline, CDR1 is SQVTM, CDR2 ANQGSEA. The DNA of the CDR3 is TGCAGCGGGCTCACGGCGGATGAAGCTTTCTTT. Encoded protein: CSGLTADEAFF.

The chain links TRBV29-1 to TRBJ2-3; 7 bases are a match to TRBD2. J gave up 8 bases and V 8 bases, and 13 bases lay outside the gene matches. The CDR3 consists of 13 residues. Germline CDR1 reads SQVTM; CDR2 reads ANQGSEA. The CDR3 protein is CSPVGGVMGTQYF. In DNA form, the CDR3 reads TGCAGCCCGGTGGGGGGGGTGATGGGTACGCAGTATTTT.

This clone was seen only a few times. The gene calls are TRBV10-3 and TRBJ1-4; no clear D. Per the germline V gene, CDR1 is ENHRY and CDR2 is SYGVKD. This CDR3 is built from 13 residues. The V end lost 8 bases, the J end lost 0 bases, and 7 bases lay between the germline ends. The CDR3 reads CAIARATNEKLFF. CDR3 bases: TGTGCCATCGCCCGGGCAACTAATGAAAAACTGTTTTTT.

This clone was seen a handful of times. V is TRBV30 and J is TRBJ1-3; D gene uncertain. The CDR3 runs 16 residues. Per the germline V gene, CDR1 is GTSNPN and CDR2 is SVGIG (reference sequence). The germline V and J ends were trimmed by 0 bases and 0 bases, with 12 bases remaining between them. The CDR3 spells CAWSVHSGFSGNTIYF. The CDR3 bases are TGTGCCTGGAGTGTACACTCTGGCTTCTCTGGAAACACCATATATTTT.

This clone was picked up one time. V is TRBV7-8 and J is TRBJ2-3; D unresolved. Germline V CDR1 and CDR2: SGHVS, FQNEAQ. The CDR3 is 15 residues long. The V and J ends lost 3 bases and 5 bases respectively, with 15 bases between them. The CDR3 loop reads CASSFLSPEGDTQYF. CDR3 in DNA: TGTGCCAGCAGCTTTTTGTCGCCCGAAGGAGATACGCAGTATTTT.

This sequence joins TRBV5-1 and TRBJ2-7, with 10 positions matching TRBD1. Trimming took 3 bases from V and 7 from J; bases not matched to a gene: 4. CDR3 length: 13 residues. CDR1 and CDR2 (germline): SGHRS, YFSETQ. The CDR3 loop reads CASSSGTGEEQYF. In DNA form, the CDR3 reads TGCGCCAGCAGCTCCGGGACAGGGGAAGAGCAGTACTTC.

This chain uses TRBV20-1 with TRBJ2-3, with D tentatively TRBD2 (5 bases). Germline assignment: CDR1 DFQATT and CDR2 SNEGSKA (reference sequence). This CDR3 is built from 11 residues. V dropped 8 bases and J dropped 7 bases, with 13 bases sitting between them. The CDR3 DNA follows: TGCAGTATAGACCGAGGGAATACGCAGTATTTT. Translated, it gives CSIDRGNTQYF.

The chain employs TRBV30 and TRBJ1-4; TRBD1 matches 8 bases. Germline V gene data show CDR1 as GTSNPN and CDR2 as SVGIG (reference sequence). The CDR3 totals 14 residues. J was trimmed by 7 bases and V by 2 bases; bases with no gene match: 6. The CDR3 DNA is TGTGCCTGGAGTTTGACAGGGGTGGGTGAAAAACTGTTTTTT. It is translated as CAWSLTGVGEKLFF.

This clone was recorded a few times. J is TRBJ2-3 and V is TRBV6-1, with D perhaps matching TRBD1 (5 bases). V lost 8 bases to trimming and J lost 7 bases, with 7 bases between them. Germline CDR1 reads MNHNS; CDR2 reads SASEGT. The CDR3 length is 10 residues. The CDR3 sequence is CASGAYTQYF. CDR3 nucleotides: TGTGCCAGCGGGGCATATACGCAGTATTTT.

This clone was seen more than once but under ten times. The chain couples TRBV15 to TRBJ2-3, with 12 positions matching TRBD2. Looked up from germline, CDR1 is LNHNV and CDR2 is YYDKDF (reference sequence). V was pared by 3 bases and J by 0 bases, with 7 bases of the junction left unmatched. This CDR3 is 18 amino acids long. In DNA, the CDR3 is TGTGCCACCAGCAGGACTAGCGGGGGACCTCCTAGCACAGATACGCAGTATTTT. This codes for CATSRTSGGPPSTDTQYF.

The chain recombines TRBV14 with TRBJ1-6; TRBD1 matches at 7 bases. V was pared by 4 bases and J by 9 bases, with 6 bases of the junction left unmatched. This CDR3 has 14 residues. Germline V gene lookup returns CDR1 SGHDN and CDR2 FVKESK. The CDR3 loop is CASSREGGGSPLHF. CDR3 coding DNA: TGTGCCAGCAGCCGCGAAGGGGGCGGTTCACCCCTCCACTTT.

The chain carries TRBV6-6 and TRBJ2-7; D not resolved. V lost 5 bases to trimming and J lost 6 bases, with 8 bases between them. Germline V CDR1 and CDR2: MNHNY, SVGAGI (reference sequence). The length of the CDR3 is 11 residues. The CDR3 DNA follows: TGTGCCAGCAGTCCATCGGGCGAGCAGTACTTC. The encoded protein is CASSPSGEQYF.

Points on this clone: In the same sample, other DNA sequences code for this CDR3. The J gene is TRBJ1-2, the V gene TRBV29-1, with no clear D. CDR3 length equals 13 residues. Germline CDR1 and CDR2: SQVTM and ANQGSEA. The V and J ends lost 4 bases and 5 bases respectively, with 14 bases between them. CDR3 nucleotides: TGCAGCGTTGCCCCGAGACTTGGATATGGCTACACCTTC. This translates into CSVAPRLGYGYTF.

CDR3 in DNA: TGCGCCAGCAGCCAGGTCCGGGCCCTAGGGGGCTACACCTTC. The encoded protein is CASSQVRALGGYTF. V is TRBV5-1 and J is TRBJ1-2, with D unclear. Germline V gene lookup returns CDR1 SGHRS and CDR2 YFSETQ. The V end was cut by 4 bases, the J end by 8 bases, with 18 bases between. The CDR3 is 14 amino acids.

This clone turned up a few times. The rearrangement uses TRBV7-9 and TRBJ1-5; weak D call: TRBD1 (5 bases). The V end was cut by 4 bases, the J end by 6 bases, with 13 bases between. The CDR3 totals 14 residues. Germline V lookup: CDR1 SEHNR, CDR2 FQNEAQ (reference sequence). The CDR3: CASSSGEWSQPQHF. The CDR3 DNA follows: TGTGCCAGCAGCTCGGGGGAGTGGAGTCAGCCCCAGCATTTT.

The J gene is TRBJ1-5, the V gene TRBV20-1, with no clear D. Germline lookup yields CDR1 DFQATT and CDR2 SNEGSKA (reference sequence). The V end was cut by 5 bases, the J end by 11 bases, with 13 bases between. This CDR3 comprises 11 residues. The CDR3 sequence: CSAAASEAQHF. DNA of the CDR3: TGCAGTGCTGCCGCCTCGGAAGCCCAGCATTTT.

This clone was observed a few times. The rearrangement joins TRBV6-5 to TRBJ1-2, with D hard to call. Per germline, CDR1 MNHEY and CDR2 SVGAGI. V was trimmed by 0 bases and J by 12 bases, leaving 14 bases between them. The CDR3 spans 13 residues. The CDR3 DNA sequence: TGTGCCAGCAGTTACTCGGGGAGGGTGGGAAACACCTTC. As protein: CASSYSGRVGNTF.